The 9 T cell receptor beta chains below come from one sample, sequenced in a study of T cell responses to AZD1222 COVID-19 vaccine. Using immunoSEQ multiplex PCR, the repertoire was profiled, and TCRdb retains in-frame clones only, with some absent. Counted here are about 120,000 clones, around 88% occurring once; the ten biggest clones make up over 4.5%. The sequences come from peripheral blood, collected on day 0 of AZD1222 vaccination. All receptors come from an adult in good health.

The rearrangement uses TRBV6-5 and TRBJ1-1, with 10 bases identical to TRBD1. The germline gives CDR1 MNHEY, CDR2 SVGAGI. This CDR3 is 13 amino acids long. J lost 3 bases, V lost 11 bases, and 6 bases had no gene match. The CDR3, as DNA: TGTGCCGGAAGGGACAGGGGACACACTGAAGCTTTCTTT. Its protein is CAGRDRGHTEAFF.

The rearrangement uses TRBV5-1 and TRBJ2-3, with D perhaps TRBD2 (6 bases). Germline CDR1 is SGHRS and CDR2 is YFSETQ. The V and J ends lost 0 bases and 4 bases respectively, with 9 bases between them. The CDR3 has 14 residues. As DNA, the CDR3 is TGCGCCAGCAGCTTGGGGAGGGCCGCAGATACGCAGTATTTT. Protein: CASSLGRAADTQYF.

This rearrangement joins TRBV7-2 to TRBJ2-5; TRBD1 matches at 7 bases. This CDR3 is 15 amino acids long. CDR1 is SGHTA, CDR2 FQGNSA, per germline. V lost 1 base and J lost 2; bases outside the gene matches: 4. CDR3 loop: CASSLGTGLQETQYF. DNA of the CDR3: TGTGCCAGCAGCTTAGGGACAGGCCTACAAGAGACCCAGTACTTC.

The chain uses TRBV7-2 and TRBJ1-2; tentatively, D is TRBD1 (6 bases). The germline V gene encodes CDR1 SGHTA and CDR2 FQGNSA. V shed 2 bases and J shed 5 bases, with 15 bases lying between them. The CDR3 extends over 15 amino acids. The CDR3 here is CASSLNGGARYGYTF. CDR3 DNA: TGTGCCAGCAGCTTAAATGGGGGCGCTCGGTATGGCTACACCTTC.

The chain has TRBV11-1 and TRBJ2-1, with 11 bases aligning to TRBD1. CDR1 and CDR2 from the germline V gene are SGHAT and FQDESV (reference sequence). CDR3 length equals 15 residues. The ends lost 5 bases at V and 6 bases at J; junction bases unmatched: 6. DNA for the CDR3: TGTGCCAGCAGCCGTCCCGGGACAGGGGGCAATGAGCAGTTCTTC. As protein: CASSRPGTGGNEQFF.

The chain employs TRBV10-3 and TRBJ1-5; maybe TRBD1 (5 bases). Deletions cut 6 bases from V and 6 bases from J, with 9 bases between. Germline lookup yields CDR1 ENHRY and CDR2 SYGVKD. The CDR3 loop spans 12 amino acids. The CDR3 nucleotides are TGTGCCATCAGAGGGGAAGGTCAGCCCCAGCATTTT. Protein: CAIRGEGQPQHF.

The chain couples TRBV5-1 to TRBJ2-2; D is uncertain. The CDR3 spans 15 residues. The V gene lost 4 bases and the J gene lost 7 bases, with 17 bases spanning the gap. The germline V gene encodes CDR1 SGHRS and CDR2 YFSETQ. The CDR3 coding sequence is TGCGCCAGCAGCCTTATCAAGGGTTTCGGCGGGGAGCTGTTTTTT. It encodes CASSLIKGFGGELFF.

J is TRBJ2-1 and V is TRBV7-2, with TRBD2 matching over 7 bases. J gave up 7 bases and V 1 base, and 10 bases lay outside the gene matches. Germline-derived CDR1 and CDR2 are SGHTA and FQGNSA. This CDR3 comprises 16 residues. In DNA, the CDR3 is TGTGCCAGCAGCTTAGGTGGGGGGGTACGTTCAAATGAGCAGTTCTTC. It translates to CASSLGGGVRSNEQFF.

For the CDR3, the DNA is TGTGCCAGCAGCTTAGCAGCGCAGGGGCTGGATACGCAGTATTTT. Protein sequence: CASSLAAQGLDTQYF. The chain joins TRBV7-2 to TRBJ2-3; weak D call: TRBD1 (6 bases). The V gene lost 0 bases and the J gene lost 6 bases, with 13 bases spanning the gap. In germline, CDR1 is SGHTA, CDR2 FQGNSA. The CDR3 sequence is 15 residues long.